This T cell receptor (beta chain) is drawn from a study of cytomegalovirus exposure and HLA in healthy donors. Germline values: CDR1 LGHNA, CDR2 YSLEER. V shed 1 base and J shed 0 bases, with 10 bases lying between them. The CDR3 is 16 amino acids. The PCR was carried out with 60 Vbeta primers and 13 Jbeta primers. Original methodology: A later analysis counted some 87 million unique TCR beta chains, roughly 11 million shared. Some clones are missing from TCRdb's copy, which holds only in-frame ones; the method was immunoSEQ multiplex PCR. That table furnishes V, J and clone size, whereas the DNA furnished D and trimming. The sample lists roughly 120,000 clones, under 90% occurring once.

The TCR comes from a woman in her late teens or twenties in good health and CMV-seronegative. The sequenced material came from PBMCs. V usage is TRBV4-3 and J usage is TRBJ1-3; D remains ambiguous. The CDR3 region is CASSQVMRGSGNTIYF. CDR3 in DNA: TGCGCCAGCAGCCAAGTTATGCGGGGCTCTGGAAACACCATATATTTT.